The present TCR beta chain was sequenced within a study of technical replicates of blood from several donors. Germline CDR1 is ENHRY and CDR2 is SYGVKD. This CDR3 is 15 amino acids long. Trimming at V came to 4 bases and at J to 3 bases, leaving 5 bases not matched to a gene. The table came from immunoSEQ multiplex PCR; TCRdb's copy has only in-frame clones and leaves some out. The sample includes under 35,000 clones, just over 90% seen only once; the top ten take approximately 4.5%. Sequenced input: PBMCs. The rearrangement uses TRBV10-3 and TRBJ2-7, with 11 bases matching TRBD2. The TCR originated in a human donor in good health. Some clones in this sample may be carry-over from other donors' samples. CDR3 DNA: TGTGCCATCAGTGTGGGGACTAGCGGTTTCTACGAGCAGTACTTC. This translates into CAISVGTSGFYEQYF.